Listed below are T cell receptor beta chains from one sample, sequenced in a study of radiation and T cells in renal cell carcinoma. The assay was immunoSEQ multiplex PCR, and TCRdb's table has in-frame clones only and misses some. Found here are roughly 150,000 clones, less than 90% of them singletons; the top ten hold around 4%. Specimen: blood, collected from a patient whose treatment included radiotherapy and nephrectomy. The receptors originated from a woman aged 70 to 79 with renal cell carcinoma. The CDR3 runs from the conserved cysteine through the conserved F or W. D genes are given only for firm matches. Clone size appears in some rows only: once, few, many, or a class for an expanded clone.

CAGGTTSGGADTQYF	TGTGCCGGAGGGACGACTAGCGGGGGCGCAGATACGCAGTATTTT	TRBV7-8	TRBD2	TRBJ2-3	NA
CASSPWAGKWNTEAFF	TGCGCCAGCAGCCCCTGGGCAGGGAAGTGGAACACTGAAGCTTTCTTT	TRBV5-1	NA	TRBJ1-1	NA
CASSQNGGTDTQYF	TGTGCCAGCAGCCAAAACGGGGGCACAGATACGCAGTATTTT	TRBV27	NA	TRBJ2-3	NA
CAISRDSKGTEAFF	TGTGCCATCAGCCGGGACAGCAAAGGCACTGAAGCTTTCTTT	TRBV10-3	TRBD1	TRBJ1-1	NA
CASSLGGSGGADEQYF	TGCGCCAGCAGCTTGGGCGGTAGCGGGGGGGCGGACGAGCAGTACTTC	TRBV5-1	TRBD2	TRBJ2-7	NA
CASSESVRGVGPQHF	TGTGCCAGCAGTGAGTCAGTAAGGGGGGTGGGACCCCAGCATTTT	TRBV6-1	NA	TRBJ1-5	NA
CASSQEARVSGEQYF	TGTGCCAGCAGCCAAGAGGCCAGGGTAAGTGGCGAGCAGTACTTC	TRBV4-2	NA	TRBJ2-7	NA
CASSKRQNLNSPLHF	TGTGCCAGCAGCAAGAGACAGAACCTTAATTCACCCCTCCACTTT	TRBV11-2	NA	TRBJ1-6	NA
CASSAQTGLTSNEQFF	TGTGCCAGCAGCGCACAGACGGGACTAACCAGCAATGAGCAGTTCTTC	TRBV7-2	TRBD2	TRBJ2-1	NA
CASSRVGNQPQHF	TGTGCCAGCAGCAGGGTCGGCAATCAGCCCCAGCATTTT	TRBV7-9	NA	TRBJ1-5	once
CASKAGISPLHF	TGTGCCTCTAAGGCTGGTATTTCACCCCTCCACTTT	TRBV5-6	NA	TRBJ1-6	once
CASSPQGGGRFDTQYF	TGTGCCAGCAGTCCCCAGGGCGGCGGGCGGTTTGATACGCAGTATTTT	TRBV7-9	NA	TRBJ2-3	once
CASSSRTGIEQYF	TGTGCCAGCAGCTCCCGGACAGGGATCGAGCAGTACTTC	TRBV6-1	TRBD1	TRBJ2-7	NA
CASSIGPLTGSGTGELFF	TGTGCCAGTAGTATAGGTCCTCTAACAGGGTCGGGCACCGGGGAGCTGTTTTTT	TRBV19	NA	TRBJ2-2	NA
CASSQGVSQPQHF	TGTGCCAGTAGTCAGGGCGTTTCCCAGCCCCAGCATTTT	TRBV19	NA	TRBJ1-5	few
CASSPTEGGGNQPQHF	TGTGCCAGCTCACCGACGGAGGGAGGGGGCAATCAGCCCCAGCATTTT	TRBV18	NA	TRBJ1-5	NA
CASSTRQGRVYGYTF	TGTGCCAGTAGTACCCGACAGGGGCGGGTATATGGCTACACCTTC	TRBV19	TRBD1	TRBJ1-2	once
CASSVTRRLDTEAFF	TGTGCCAGCAGTGTTACCCGCCGATTGGACACTGAAGCTTTCTTT	TRBV6-1	NA	TRBJ1-1	NA
CASSEGAGSSYEQYF	TGTGCCAGCAGTGAAGGGGCAGGTAGCTCCTACGAGCAGTACTTC	TRBV6-1	NA	TRBJ2-7	NA
CASSLGTNYGYTF	TGTGCCAGCAGCTTGGGGACAAACTATGGCTACACCTTC	TRBV5-4	NA	TRBJ1-2	NA
CASSPFTGGYGYTF	TGTGCCAGCAGTCCTTTCACAGGCGGCTATGGCTACACCTTC	TRBV6-5	NA	TRBJ1-2	NA
CASSDGVGPKYEQYF	TGTGCCAGCAGTGATGGGGTGGGGCCTAAATACGAGCAGTACTTC	TRBV6-1	NA	TRBJ2-7	few
CASKPRLQPLETQYF	TGTGCCAGCAAACCAAGGTTACAGCCCCTTGAGACCCAGTACTTC	TRBV2	NA	TRBJ2-5	NA
CASSGDRGPHYGYTF	TGTGCCAGCAGCGGAGACAGGGGGCCCCACTATGGCTACACCTTC	TRBV9	TRBD1	TRBJ1-2	NA
CASSLSHGTKGQPQHF	TGTGCCAGCAGCCTATCCCACGGGACAAAGGGTCAGCCCCAGCATTTT	TRBV28	NA	TRBJ1-5	NA
CASSLGQLNTGELFF	TGTGCCAGCAGCTTGGGGCAGCTGAACACCGGGGAGCTGTTTTTT	TRBV5-4	NA	TRBJ2-2	NA
CASSRTGSPVSGGYTF	TGTGCCAGCAGCCGGACAGGGAGCCCGGTATCTGGTGGCTACACCTTC	TRBV13	TRBD1	TRBJ1-2	NA
CATSRDRGDSPLHF	TGTGCCACCAGCAGGGACAGGGGAGATTCACCCCTCCACTTT	TRBV15	TRBD1	TRBJ1-6	NA
CASSLFRPGQVETQYF	TGTGCCAGCAGTTTATTTCGTCCAGGTCAAGTGGAGACCCAGTACTTC	TRBV28	NA	TRBJ2-5	NA
CASRGQDGTEAFF	TGTGCCAGCAGGGGACAGGATGGCACTGAAGCTTTCTTT	TRBV5-4	TRBD1	TRBJ1-1	few
CAWTAGGFGANVLTF	TGTGCCTGGACGGCGGGGGGTTTTGGGGCCAACGTCCTGACTTTC	TRBV30	TRBD2	TRBJ2-6	NA
CASSPSPVVNEQFF	TGTGCCAGCAGCCCCTCCCCAGTCGTCAATGAGCAGTTCTTC	TRBV4-2	NA	TRBJ2-1	NA
CASMKGGYDQPQHF	TGTGCCAGTATGAAAGGAGGGTACGATCAGCCCCAGCATTTT	TRBV19	NA	TRBJ1-5	NA
CASSSAPRGVYEKLFF	TGTGCCAGCAGCTCGGCCCCCAGGGGGGTATACGAAAAACTGTTTTTT	TRBV5-4	TRBD1	TRBJ1-4	NA
CASSARDRYQETQYF	TGTGCCAGCAGCGCCCGGGACAGGTACCAAGAGACCCAGTACTTC	TRBV5-4	TRBD1	TRBJ2-5	NA
CASSIPGRREGEQYF	TGTGCCAGCAGCATACCGGGACGGAGGGAGGGGGAGCAGTACTTC	TRBV7-8	TRBD2	TRBJ2-7	NA
CASSPGDRENYGYTF	TGTGCCAGCAGCCCCGGGGACAGGGAAAACTATGGCTACACCTTC	TRBV5-8	TRBD1	TRBJ1-2	NA
CASSLAPRGHNGYTF	TGTGCCAGCAGTTTAGCACCCAGGGGGCATAATGGCTACACCTTC	TRBV27	TRBD1	TRBJ1-2	NA
CSARSSGNTIYF	TGCAGCGCACGGAGCTCTGGAAACACCATATATTTT	TRBV29-1	NA	TRBJ1-3	NA
CASSQSGGAYNEQFF	TGCGCCAGCAGCCAAAGCGGGGGGGCCTACAATGAGCAGTTCTTC	TRBV4-3	TRBD2	TRBJ2-1	NA
CASSEPRMNTEAFF	TGCGCCAGCAGTGAGCCACGCATGAACACTGAAGCTTTCTTT	TRBV10-2	NA	TRBJ1-1	NA
CASSPGRLNYGYTF	TGTGCCAGCAGCCCGGGACGGCTAAACTATGGCTACACCTTC	TRBV11-3	NA	TRBJ1-2	NA
CASSEYGNTIYF	TGTGCCAGCAGTGAATATGGAAACACCATATATTTT	TRBV6-1	NA	TRBJ1-3	once
CASSLGGGYPYEQYF	TGTGCCAGCAGTTTAGGCGGGGGGTACCCCTACGAGCAGTACTTC	TRBV28	TRBD2	TRBJ2-7	few
CASSPQTVGLGYEQYF	TGTGCCAGCAGTCCTCAGACAGTAGGGTTGGGGTACGAGCAGTACTTC	TRBV28	NA	TRBJ2-7	NA
CASSLYPVPSGTIYF	TGTGCCAGCAGCTTATACCCGGTACCATCGGGCACCATATATTTT	TRBV7-2	NA	TRBJ1-3	once
CASSQGEGRGSADTQYF	TGCGCCAGCAGCCAGGGGGAGGGGCGGGGGAGCGCAGATACGCAGTATTTT	TRBV4-3	TRBD2	TRBJ2-3	NA
CATGRDRVVGELFF	TGTGCCACCGGCCGGGACAGGGTTGTCGGGGAGCTGTTTTTT	TRBV15	TRBD1	TRBJ2-2	NA